This T cell receptor beta chain was obtained from a study of technical replicates of blood from several donors. Produced via immunoSEQ multiplex PCR; TCRdb's table is partial and in-frame only. The repertoire includes about 76,000 clones, 94% of them detected once, and about 0.35% sits in the top ten. The V gene end was trimmed by 7 bases and the J gene end by 4 bases; junction bases not matched to a gene: 13. Per the germline V gene, CDR1 is SGDLS and CDR2 is YYNGEE. The CDR3 sequence is 16 residues long. The sequenced material came from T cells isolated from PBMCs. The chain employs TRBV9 and TRBJ2-1; 8 nucleotides align to TRBD2. The TCR originated in a human donor in good health. The CDR3 nucleotides are TGTGCCAGCGGGGCGAGTGGGACTAGTGTTTACAATGAGCAGTTCTTC. Encoded protein: CASGASGTSVYNEQFF.